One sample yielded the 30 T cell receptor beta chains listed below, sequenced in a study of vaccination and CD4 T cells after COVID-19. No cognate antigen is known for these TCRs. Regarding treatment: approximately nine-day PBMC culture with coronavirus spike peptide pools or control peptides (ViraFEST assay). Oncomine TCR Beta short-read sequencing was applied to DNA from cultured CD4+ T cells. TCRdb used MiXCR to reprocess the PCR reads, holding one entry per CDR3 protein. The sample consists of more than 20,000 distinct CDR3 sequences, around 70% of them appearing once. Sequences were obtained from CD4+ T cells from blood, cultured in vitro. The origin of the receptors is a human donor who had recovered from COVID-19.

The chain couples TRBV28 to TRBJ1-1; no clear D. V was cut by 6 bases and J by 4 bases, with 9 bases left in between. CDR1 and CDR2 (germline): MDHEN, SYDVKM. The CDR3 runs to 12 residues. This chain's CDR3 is CASRLDLTEAFF. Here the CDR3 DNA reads TGTGCCAGCAGGCTTGATCTCACTGAAGCTTTCTTT.

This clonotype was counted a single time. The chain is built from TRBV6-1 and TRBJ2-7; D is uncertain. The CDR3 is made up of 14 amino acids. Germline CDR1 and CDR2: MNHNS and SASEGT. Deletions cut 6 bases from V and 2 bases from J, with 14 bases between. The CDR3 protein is CASSESGKTYEQYF. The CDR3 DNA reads TGTGCCAGCAGCGAGTCGGGCAAAACCTACGAGCAGTACTTC.

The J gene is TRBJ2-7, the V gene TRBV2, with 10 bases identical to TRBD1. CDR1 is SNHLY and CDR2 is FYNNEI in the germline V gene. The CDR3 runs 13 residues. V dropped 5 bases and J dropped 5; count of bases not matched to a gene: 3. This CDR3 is CASSRQGAHEQYF. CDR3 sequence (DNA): TGTGCCAGCAGTAGACAGGGGGCCCACGAGCAGTACTTC.

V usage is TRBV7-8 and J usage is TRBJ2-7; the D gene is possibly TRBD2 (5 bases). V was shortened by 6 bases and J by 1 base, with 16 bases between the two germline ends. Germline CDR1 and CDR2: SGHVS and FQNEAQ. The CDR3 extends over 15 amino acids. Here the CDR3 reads CASRHTRGQSYEQYF. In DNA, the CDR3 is TGTGCCAGCAGACATACCCGCGGGCAATCCTACGAGCAGTACTTC. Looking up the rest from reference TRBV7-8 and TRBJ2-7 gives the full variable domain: GAGVSQSPRYKVAKRGQDVALRCDPISGHVSLFWYQQALGQGPEFLTYFQNEAQLDKSGLPSDRFFAERPEGSVSTLKIQRTQQEDSAVYLCASRHTRGQSYEQYFGPGTRLTVT.

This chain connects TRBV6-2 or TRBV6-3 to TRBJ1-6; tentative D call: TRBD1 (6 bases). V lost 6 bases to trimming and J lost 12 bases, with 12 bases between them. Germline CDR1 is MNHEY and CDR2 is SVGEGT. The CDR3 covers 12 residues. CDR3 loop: CASSSGQLPLHF. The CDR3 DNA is TGTGCCAGCAGCTCCGGACAGCTACCCCTCCACTTT.

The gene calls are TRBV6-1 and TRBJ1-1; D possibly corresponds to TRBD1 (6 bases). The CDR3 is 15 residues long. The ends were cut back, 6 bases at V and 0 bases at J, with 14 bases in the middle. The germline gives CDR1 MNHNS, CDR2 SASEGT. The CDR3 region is CASRFEGQMNTEAFF. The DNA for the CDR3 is TGTGCCAGCAGGTTCGAAGGACAGATGAACACTGAAGCTTTCTTT.

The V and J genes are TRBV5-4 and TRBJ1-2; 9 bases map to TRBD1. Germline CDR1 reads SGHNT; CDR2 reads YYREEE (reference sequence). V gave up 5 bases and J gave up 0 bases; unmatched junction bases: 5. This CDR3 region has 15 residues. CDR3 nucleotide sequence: TGTGCCAGCAGTTCCGGGACAGGGACTAACTATGGCTACACCTTC. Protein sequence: CASSSGTGTNYGYTF.

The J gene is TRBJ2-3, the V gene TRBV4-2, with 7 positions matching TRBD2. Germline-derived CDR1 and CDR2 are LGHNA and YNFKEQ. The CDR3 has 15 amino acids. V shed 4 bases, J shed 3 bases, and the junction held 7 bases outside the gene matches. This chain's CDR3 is CASSPGSGWTDTQYF. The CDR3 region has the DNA TGTGCCAGCAGCCCCGGTAGCGGGTGGACAGATACGCAGTATTTT.

CDR3 sequence reads: CASSLVWGYSNQPQHF. CDR3 nucleotides: TGTGCCAGCAGCTTAGTCTGGGGATATAGCAATCAGCCCCAGCATTTT. The chain carries TRBV7-8 and TRBJ1-5; the D is unclear. Germline CDR1 SGHVS, CDR2 FQNEAQ. This CDR3 is 16 amino acids long. The V end was cut by 1 base, the J end by 0 bases, with 10 bases between. The variable domain in full, with the rest retrieved from reference TRBV7-8 and TRBJ1-5, is GAGVSQSPRYKVAKRGQDVALRCDPISGHVSLFWYQQALGQGPEFLTYFQNEAQLDKSGLPSDRFFAERPEGSVSTLKIQRTQQEDSAVYLCASSLVWGYSNQPQHFGDGTRLSIL.

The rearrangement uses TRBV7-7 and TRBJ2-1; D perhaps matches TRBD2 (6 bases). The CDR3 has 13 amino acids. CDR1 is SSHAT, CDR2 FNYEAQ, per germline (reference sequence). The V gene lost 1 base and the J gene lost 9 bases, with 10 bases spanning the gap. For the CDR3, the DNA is TGTGCCAGCAGCTTAGGTTCCGGGGGTGAGCAGTTCTTC. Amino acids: CASSLGSGGEQFF.

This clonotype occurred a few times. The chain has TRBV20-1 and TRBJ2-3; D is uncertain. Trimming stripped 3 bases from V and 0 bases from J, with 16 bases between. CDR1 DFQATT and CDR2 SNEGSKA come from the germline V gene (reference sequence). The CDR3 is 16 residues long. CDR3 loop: CSARDLGFLSTDTQYF. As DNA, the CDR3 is TGCAGTGCTAGGGACCTGGGGTTTTTGAGCACAGATACGCAGTATTTT.

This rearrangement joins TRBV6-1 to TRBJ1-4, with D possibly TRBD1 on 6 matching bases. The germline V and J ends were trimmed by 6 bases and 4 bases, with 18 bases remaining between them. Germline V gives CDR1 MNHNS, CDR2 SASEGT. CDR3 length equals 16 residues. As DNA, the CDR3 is TGTGCCAGCAGCCGCCCCCCCGGGGGGCTTAATGAAAAACTGTTTTTT. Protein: CASSRPPGGLNEKLFF.

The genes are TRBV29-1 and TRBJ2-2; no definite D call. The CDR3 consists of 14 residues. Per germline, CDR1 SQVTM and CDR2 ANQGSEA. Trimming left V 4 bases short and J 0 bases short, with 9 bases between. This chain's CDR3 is CSVGISANTGELFF. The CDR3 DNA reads TGCAGCGTTGGAATAAGCGCGAACACCGGGGAGCTGTTTTTT.

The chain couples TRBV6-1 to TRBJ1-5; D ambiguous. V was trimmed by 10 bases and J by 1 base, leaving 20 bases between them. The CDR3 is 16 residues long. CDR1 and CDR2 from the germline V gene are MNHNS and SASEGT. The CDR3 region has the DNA TGTGCCACTACAATAGGGAGGCTCCTCAGCAATCAGCCCCAGCATTTT. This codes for CATTIGRLLSNQPQHF.

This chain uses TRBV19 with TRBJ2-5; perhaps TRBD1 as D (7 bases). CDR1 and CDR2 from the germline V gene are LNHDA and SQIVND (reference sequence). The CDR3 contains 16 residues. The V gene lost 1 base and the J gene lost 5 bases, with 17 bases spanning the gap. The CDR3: CASSIGYRGGGETQYF. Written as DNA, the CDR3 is TGTGCCAGTAGTATAGGGTACAGGGGAGGTGGGGAGACCCAGTACTTC. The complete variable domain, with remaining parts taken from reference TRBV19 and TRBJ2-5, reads DGGITQSPKYLFRKEGQNVTLSCEQNLNHDAMYWYRQDPGQGLRLIYYSQIVNDFQKGDIAEGYSVSREKKESFPLTVTSAQKNPTAFYLCASSIGYRGGGETQYFGPGTRLLVL.

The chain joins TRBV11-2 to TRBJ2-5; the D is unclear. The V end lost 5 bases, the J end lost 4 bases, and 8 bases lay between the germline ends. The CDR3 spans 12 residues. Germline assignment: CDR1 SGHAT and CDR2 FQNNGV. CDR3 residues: CASSTHLETQYF. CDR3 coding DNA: TGTGCCAGCAGCACCCATCTAGAGACCCAGTACTTC.

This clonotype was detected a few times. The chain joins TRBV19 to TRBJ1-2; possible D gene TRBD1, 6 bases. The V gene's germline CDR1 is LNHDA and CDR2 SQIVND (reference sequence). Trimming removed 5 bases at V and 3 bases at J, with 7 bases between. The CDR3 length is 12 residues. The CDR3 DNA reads TGTGCCAGTAGTGGGGGCGACTATGGCTACACCTTC. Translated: CASSGGDYGYTF.

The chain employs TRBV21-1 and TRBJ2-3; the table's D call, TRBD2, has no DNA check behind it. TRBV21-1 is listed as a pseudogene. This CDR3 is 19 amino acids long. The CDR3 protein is CASSKVKGRLAVLTDTQYF. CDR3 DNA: TGTGCCAGCAGCAAAGTCAAAGGGAGGCTAGCGGTCCTCACAGATACGCAGTATTTT.

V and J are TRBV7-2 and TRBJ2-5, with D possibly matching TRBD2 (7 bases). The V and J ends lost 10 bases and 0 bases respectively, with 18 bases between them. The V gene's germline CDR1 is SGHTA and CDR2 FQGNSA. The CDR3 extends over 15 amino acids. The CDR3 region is CATNLGGANQETQYF. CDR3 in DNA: TGTGCCACTAACCTGGGGGGGGCAAACCAAGAGACCCAGTACTTC.

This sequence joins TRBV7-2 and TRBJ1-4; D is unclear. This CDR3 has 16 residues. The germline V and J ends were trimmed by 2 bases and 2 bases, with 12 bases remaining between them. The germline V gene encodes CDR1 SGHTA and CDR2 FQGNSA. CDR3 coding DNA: TGTGCCAGCAGCTTAAACGGGCACACGACTAATGAAAAACTGTTTTTT. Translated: CASSLNGHTTNEKLFF. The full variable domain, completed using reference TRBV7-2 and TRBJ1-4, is GAGVSQSPSNKVTEKGKDVELRCDPISGHTALYWYRQSLGQGLEFLIYFQGNSAPDKSGLPSDRFSAERTGGSVSTLTIQRTQQEDSAVYLCASSLNGHTTNEKLFFGSGTQLSVL.

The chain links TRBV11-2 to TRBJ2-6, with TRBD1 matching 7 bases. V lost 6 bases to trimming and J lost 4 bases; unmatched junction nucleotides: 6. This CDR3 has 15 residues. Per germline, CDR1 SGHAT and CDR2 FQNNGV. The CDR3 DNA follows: TGTGCCAGCAGGCACACAGGGGTCGGGGCCAACGTCCTGACTTTC. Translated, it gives CASRHTGVGANVLTF.

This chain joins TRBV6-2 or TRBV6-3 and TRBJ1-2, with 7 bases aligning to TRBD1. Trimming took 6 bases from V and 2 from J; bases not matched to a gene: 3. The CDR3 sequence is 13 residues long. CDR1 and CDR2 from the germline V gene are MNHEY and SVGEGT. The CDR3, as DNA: TGTGCCAGCAGACAGACAGGGAACTATGGCTACACCTTC. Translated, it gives CASRQTGNYGYTF.

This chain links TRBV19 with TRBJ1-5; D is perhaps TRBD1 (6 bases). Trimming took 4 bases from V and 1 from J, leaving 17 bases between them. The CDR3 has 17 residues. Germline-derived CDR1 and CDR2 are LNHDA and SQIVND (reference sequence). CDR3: CASSNEWGAGSNQPQHF. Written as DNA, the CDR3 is TGTGCCAGTAGTAATGAGTGGGGGGCAGGGAGCAATCAGCCCCAGCATTTT.

The CDR3 coding sequence is TGTGCCAGCAGTTCCCCATATACAGGGGGCACTGAAGCTTTCTTT. It translates to CASSSPYTGGTEAFF. The J gene is TRBJ1-1, the V gene TRBV27; 8 nucleotides line up with TRBD1. This CDR3 contains 15 residues. Looked up from germline, CDR1 is MNHEY and CDR2 is SMNVEV (reference sequence). V was clipped by 4 bases and J by 4 bases; unmatched bases: 8.

The CDR3 here is CASSEGGGRDTEAFF. DNA of the CDR3: TGCGCCAGCAGTGAAGGAGGGGGAAGGGACACTGAAGCTTTCTTT. The gene calls are TRBV4-3 and TRBJ1-1, with D perhaps matching TRBD1 (6 bases). The CDR3 covers 15 residues. Germline CDR1 LGHNA, CDR2 YSLEER. V gave up 6 bases and J gave up 3 bases, with 17 bases separating them.

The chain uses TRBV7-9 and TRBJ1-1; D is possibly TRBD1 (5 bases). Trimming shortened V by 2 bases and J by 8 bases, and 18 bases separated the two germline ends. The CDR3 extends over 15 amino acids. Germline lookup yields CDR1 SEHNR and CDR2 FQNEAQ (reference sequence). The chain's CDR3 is CASSLIKGAGFEAFF. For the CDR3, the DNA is TGTGCCAGCAGCTTAATAAAAGGGGCAGGGTTCGAAGCTTTCTTT.

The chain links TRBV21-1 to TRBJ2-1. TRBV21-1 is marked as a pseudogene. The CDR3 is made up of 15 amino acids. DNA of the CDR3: TGTGCCAGCAGCCCGAGGAATGGGGACTACAATGAGCAGTTCTTC. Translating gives CASSPRNGDYNEQFF.

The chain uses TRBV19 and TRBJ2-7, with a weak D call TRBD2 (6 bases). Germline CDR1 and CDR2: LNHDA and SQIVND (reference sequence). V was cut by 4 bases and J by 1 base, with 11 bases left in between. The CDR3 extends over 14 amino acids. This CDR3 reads CASSSPGRSYEQYF. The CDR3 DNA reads TGTGCCAGTAGTAGTCCCGGGAGATCCTACGAGCAGTACTTC.

CDR3 sequence reads: CASSLAVTKTQYF. The CDR3 DNA reads as TGTGCCAGCAGTTTAGCTGTAACGAAGACCCAGTACTTC. The chain combines TRBV12-3 or TRBV12-4 with TRBJ2-5; D ambiguous. V was trimmed by 0 bases and J by 6 bases, leaving 8 bases between them. The CDR3 loop spans 13 amino acids.

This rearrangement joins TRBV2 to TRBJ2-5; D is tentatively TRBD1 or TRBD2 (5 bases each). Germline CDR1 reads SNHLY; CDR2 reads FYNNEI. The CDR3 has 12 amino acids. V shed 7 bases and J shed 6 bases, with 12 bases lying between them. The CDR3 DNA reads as TGTGCCAGCAAATTCCCGGGACAGACCCAGTACTTC. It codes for CASKFPGQTQYF.